These 2 T cell receptor beta chains originate from one sample sequenced in a study of blood T cell repertoires in COVID-19. Measured with immunoSEQ multiplex PCR; TCRdb has only the in-frame clones, and not every one. The table lists around 280,000 clones, around 90% of them singletons. Sequenced material: peripheral blood. Source of these receptors: a woman aged 45-59 years who had recovered from COVID-19.

The genes are TRBV4-3 and TRBJ2-1; TRBD2 matches at 10 bases. Per germline, CDR1 LGHNA and CDR2 YSLEER. The CDR3 spans 16 residues. V lost 0 bases and J lost 6; bases outside the gene matches: 5. CDR3 protein: CASSQDTLAGRNEQFF. The CDR3 coding sequence is TGCGCCAGCAGCCAAGACACACTAGCGGGGCGCAATGAGCAGTTCTTC.

The gene calls are TRBV28 and TRBJ1-2; maybe TRBD1 (5 bases). There are 13 residues in the CDR3. Germline CDR1 is MDHEN and CDR2 is SYDVKM. V was shortened by 3 bases and J by 2 bases, with 7 bases between the two germline ends. Here the CDR3 reads CASSLRQNYGYTF. Here the CDR3 DNA reads TGTGCCAGCAGTTTGCGACAGAACTATGGCTACACCTTC.